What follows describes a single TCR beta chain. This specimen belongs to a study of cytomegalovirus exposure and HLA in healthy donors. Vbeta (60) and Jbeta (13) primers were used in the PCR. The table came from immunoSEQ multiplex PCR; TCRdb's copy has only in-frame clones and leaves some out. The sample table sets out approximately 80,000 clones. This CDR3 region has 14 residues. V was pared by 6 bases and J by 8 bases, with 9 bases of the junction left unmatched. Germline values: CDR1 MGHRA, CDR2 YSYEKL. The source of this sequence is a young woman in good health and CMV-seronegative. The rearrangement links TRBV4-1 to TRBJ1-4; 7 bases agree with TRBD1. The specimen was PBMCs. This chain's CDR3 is CASSLDRAEEKLFF. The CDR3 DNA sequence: TGCGCCAGCAGTTTAGACAGGGCCGAGGAAAAACTGTTTTTT.